The rows below give T cell receptor beta chains drawn from one sample of a study of beta chain features in type 1 diabetes. TCRdb keeps only in-frame clones here, not all; method: immunoSEQ multiplex PCR. The sample contains 500,000 to 700,000 clones, 15% to 19% of which appear only once. The sample comprised naive CD4+ T cells from blood. These receptors were taken from a young man in good health. CDR3s include the opening cysteine and the closing phenylalanine or tryptophan. D genes are given only for firm matches. The size field is filled for only some rows; it gives once, few, many or a size class.

TRBJ1-1,NA,TRBV7-2,NA,CASSLKSGKTEAFF,TGTGCCAGCAGCTTAAAGTCAGGGAAGACTGAAGCTTTCTTT
TRBJ2-6,few,TRBV19,TRBD2,CASSSGLAGARF,TGTGCCAGTAGTAGCGGACTAGCGGGAGCGCGTTTC
TRBJ1-2,few,TRBV4-3,NA,CASSQDRAGTYGYTF,TGCGCCAGCAGCCAAGATCGGGCAGGGACTTATGGCTACACCTTC
TRBJ1-4,few,TRBV29-1,NA,CSVGGGVALFF,TGCAGCGTTGGGGGAGGGGTGGCCCTGTTTTTT
TRBJ2-7,few,TRBV27,TRBD2,CASSFRGTSEDYEQYF,TGTGCCAGCAGTTTCAGGGGGACTAGCGAGGACTACGAGCAGTACTTC
TRBJ2-6,few,TRBV9,NA,CASSVASQSGANVLTF,TGTGCCAGCAGCGTAGCTTCCCAGTCTGGGGCCAACGTCCTGACTTTC
TRBJ2-2,NA,TRBV10-3,NA,CAISGSTSNTGELFF,TGTGCCATCAGTGGGTCAACCTCGAACACCGGGGAGCTGTTTTTT
TRBJ2-1,few,TRBV5-4,NA,CASSLPILGGFHNEQFF,TGTGCCAGCAGCTTGCCTATTCTCGGTGGCTTCCACAATGAGCAGTTCTTC
TRBJ1-6,few,TRBV28,NA,CASSLWGSNSPLHF,TGTGCCAGCAGTTTATGGGGGAGTAATTCACCCCTCCACTTT
TRBJ2-1,NA,TRBV7-2,NA,CASSSRGTPQKTNEQFF,TGTGCCAGCAGCTCAAGGGGGACTCCTCAAAAAACCAATGAGCAGTTCTTC
TRBJ2-7,NA,TRBV11-1,NA,CASSHSAYEQYF,TGTGCCAGCAGCCACAGCGCCTACGAGCAGTACTTC
TRBJ2-5,few,TRBV5-1,NA,CASSLSTPDSFKETQYF,TGCGCCAGCAGCTTGTCGACCCCGGACAGTTTTAAAGAGACCCAGTACTTC
TRBJ2-3,few,TRBV25-1,NA,CASSEYRGARDTQYF,TGTGCCAGCAGTGAATATAGAGGGGCTCGGGATACGCAGTATTTT
TRBJ2-7,NA,TRBV6-5,TRBD1,CASSSPDRGKIEQYF,TGTGCCAGCAGTTCGCCTGACAGGGGGAAGATCGAGCAGTACTTC